This T cell receptor (beta chain) was sequenced for a study of early T cells in non-severe SARS-CoV-2 infection. The CDR3 contains 12 residues. Per the germline V gene, CDR1 is MNHEY and CDR2 is SVGEGT. V dropped 4 bases and J dropped 7 bases, with 8 bases sitting between them. This clonotype was detected ten times or more. Individual cDNA molecules were tagged with unique molecular identifiers. Each CDR3 protein gets one entry after TCRdb re-called the 5' RACE reads with MiXCR. The profile shows 55,000 to 75,000 distinct CDR3 sequences, 10% to 15% of them singletons. This TCR was sampled from an adult who was a healthcare worker with PCR-confirmed SARS-CoV-2 infection or an uninfected control (not recorded which). This chain links TRBV6-2 or TRBV6-3 with TRBJ1-5, with D hard to call. Material: whole blood. In DNA form, the CDR3 reads TGTGCCAGCAGTTCTTTTCGGCAGCCCCAGCATTTT. Translating it yields CASSSFRQPQHF.